This record covers a single T cell receptor (beta chain). This sample is drawn from a study of CD4 and CD8 cells across lung adenocarcinoma regions. The patients had localized lung adenocarcinoma, a non-small cell subtype. TCRdb redid the calling of the PCR reads with MiXCR, one entry per CDR3 protein. The data show around 2,000 distinct CDR3 sequences, with roughly two thirds seen just once and approximately 40% held by the top ten. Germline loops: CDR1 MNHEY, CDR2 SVGAGI. The junction had 5 bases not matched to a gene; V was cut back by 0 bases and J by 2 bases. The CDR3 contains 16 residues. V and J are TRBV6-5 and TRBJ2-3, with 7 bases that match TRBD1. The TCR was taken from a female donor with lung adenocarcinoma. The CD4 and CD8 labels of this study may be unreliable. The sample taken for sequencing was CD4+ T cells from the margin of a lung tumor. This CDR3 reads CASSYSGTEITDTQYF. Here the CDR3 DNA reads TGTGCCAGCAGTTACTCGGGGACAGAGATCACAGATACGCAGTATTTT.